This is a list of T cell receptor beta chains from one sample in a study of blood T cell repertoires in COVID-19. Libraries were prepared by immunoSEQ multiplex PCR; TCRdb keeps only in-frame clonotypes and omits some of them. The sample shows 75,000 to 95,000 clones, around 87% of them seen only once. The sample comprised peripheral blood. These TCRs come from a human donor in a cohort sampled during active COVID-19. Both conserved end residues are trimmed from each CDR3.

cdr3_aa,cdr3_length,v_call,j_call
ATSEGQGNTGELF,13,TRBV24-1,TRBJ2-2
ASSFSRDYGYT,11,TRBV28,TRBJ1-2
ASSENTADTEAF,12,TRBV6-1,TRBJ1-1
ASSLAGQGGGYT,12,TRBV5-1,TRBJ1-2
ASNLAGGQETQY,12,TRBV7-2,TRBJ2-5
ASSSGTGVYGYT,12,TRBV28,TRBJ1-2
AISESAGNNEQF,12,TRBV10-3,TRBJ2-1
ASSLGTAYTEAF,12,TRBV5-4,TRBJ1-1
ASSNLAGSASPGNEQF,16,TRBV4-1,TRBJ2-1
ASSYLGQGYYGYT,13,TRBV28,TRBJ1-2
ASKSTGTVNEKLF,13,TRBV19,TRBJ1-4
ASSSTGLGSEEAF,13,TRBV28,TRBJ1-1
ASSVGGKRTSSYNEQF,16,TRBV9,TRBJ2-1
ASSPRGVRGTEAF,13,TRBV5-1,TRBJ1-1
ASSQMREWDTGELF,14,TRBV18,TRBJ2-2
AGTGVFSSYNSPLH,14,TRBV6-8,TRBJ1-6
VSSPSWGGYGYT,12,TRBV7-2,TRBJ1-2
ASSLAGGPYEQY,12,TRBV7-2,TRBJ2-7
ASSFSGSSQEEQY,13,TRBV5-1,TRBJ2-7
SVEVYDAGGTQY,12,TRBV29-1,TRBJ2-5
ASSLALAGGETQY,13,TRBV5-1,TRBJ2-5
ASTYRQTSGYNEQF,14,TRBV27,TRBJ2-1
ASSPEVTDTQY,11,TRBV9,TRBJ2-3